This passage covers 13 T cell receptor beta chains from one sample sequenced in a study of shared clonotypes between healthy human individuals. Assay used: immunoSEQ multiplex PCR; TCRdb lists only in-frame clones, some missing. The data show 800,000 to 1,200,000 clones, 78% seen once. Sequences were obtained from memory CD4+ T cells from PBMCs. Subset of the sample: CD45RA-negative fraction. These receptors all come from a man aged 18 to 30 in good health. Some clones in this sample may be carry-over from other donors' samples.

The rearrangement links TRBV4-2 to TRBJ1-2; 9 bases are a match to TRBD1. Germline V gives CDR1 LGHNA, CDR2 YNFKEQ. This CDR3 has 15 amino acids. Trimming removed 1 base from V and 7 bases from J; junction bases left unmatched: 7. CDR3 region: CASSQGGTGRSGYTF. DNA of the CDR3: TGTGCCAGCAGCCAAGGTGGGACAGGGCGGTCTGGCTACACCTTC.

J is TRBJ2-7 and V is TRBV7-9; maybe TRBD1 (6 bases). Germline V gene lookup returns CDR1 SEHNR and CDR2 FQNEAQ (reference sequence). With 2 bases removed from V and 7 bases from J, the gap between germline ends came to 9 bases. This CDR3 is built from 12 residues. The DNA of the CDR3 is TGTGCCAGCAGCTTAAAGGGGGTTGAGCAGTACTTC. Residues: CASSLKGVEQYF.

V is TRBV28 and J is TRBJ1-4; 7 bases are shared with TRBD1. CDR3 length equals 14 residues. The germline V gene has CDR1 MDHEN and CDR2 SYDVKM. The junction had 5 bases not matched to a gene; V was cut back by 2 bases and J by 8 bases. The chain's CDR3 is CASSLETGREKLFF. The CDR3 DNA follows: TGTGCCAGCAGTTTAGAGACAGGGCGCGAAAAACTGTTTTTT.

The V and J genes are TRBV29-1 and TRBJ2-5, with D tentatively TRBD1 (6 bases). TRBJ2-7 explains the end of the DNA better; the J call may be wrong. CDR3 length equals 12 residues. Per the germline V gene, CDR1 is SQVTM and CDR2 is ANQGSEA. CDR3 in DNA: TGCAGCGTTGACAACAGGGATGGCGAGCAGTACTTC. As protein: CSVDNRDGEQYF.

This clone appeared many times. The chain combines TRBV28 with TRBJ1-1; tentative D call: TRBD1 (5 bases). V was cut by 5 bases and J by 0 bases, with 16 bases left in between. Per germline, CDR1 MDHEN and CDR2 SYDVKM. This CDR3 contains 16 residues. Here the CDR3 reads CASSPPRQTLNTEAFF. The CDR3 coding sequence is TGTGCCAGCAGTCCACCTCGACAGACCCTGAACACTGAAGCTTTCTTT.

This rearrangement joins TRBV19 to TRBJ1-1; D uncertain. This CDR3 region has 13 residues. The V gene's germline CDR1 is LNHDA and CDR2 SQIVND (reference sequence). The DNA of the CDR3 is TGTATGACTCGGACCGGGCGGACCACTGAAGCTTTCTTT. Translated: CMTRTGRTTEAFF.

The chain uses TRBV6-1 and TRBJ2-2, with D hard to call. This CDR3 has 11 amino acids. V was clipped by 11 bases and J by 2 bases, with 6 bases between them. Germline CDR1 and CDR2: MNHNS and SASEGT. The CDR3 region is CAGENTGELFF. CDR3 in DNA: TGTGCCGGAGAAAACACCGGGGAGCTGTTTTTT.

The chain recombines TRBV7-8 with TRBJ2-3, with 11 bases identical to TRBD2. The length of the CDR3 is 15 residues. The germline gives CDR1 SGHVS, CDR2 FQNEAQ. V shed 5 bases and J 11 bases; nucleotides not matched to a gene: 12. CDR3: CASSEAGTSGGGQYF. CDR3 sequence (DNA): TGTGCCAGCAGCGAAGCCGGGACTAGCGGAGGAGGGCAGTATTTT. Full variable domain (missing parts from reference TRBV7-8 and TRBJ2-3): GAGVSQSPRYKVAKRGQDVALRCDPISGHVSLFWYQQALGQGPEFLTYFQNEAQLDKSGLPSDRFFAERPEGSVSTLKIQRTQQEDSAVYLCASSEAGTSGGGQYFGPGTRLTVL.

This sequence joins TRBV5-1 and TRBJ2-1; 14 positions match TRBD2. The CDR3 runs to 16 residues. Per the germline V gene, CDR1 is SGHRS and CDR2 is YFSETQ. J lost 7 bases, V lost 7 bases, and 10 bases had no gene match. Written as DNA, the CDR3 is TGCGCCAGCCAGGGACTAGCGGGAGATCCGTGGAATGAGCAGTTCTTC. This translates into CASQGLAGDPWNEQFF.

This sequence joins TRBV5-4 and TRBJ2-6; 7 bases map to TRBD1. Unmatched junction bases numbered 4, after V lost 4 bases and J lost 0 bases. The CDR3 is made up of 16 amino acids. Per germline, CDR1 SGHNT and CDR2 YYREEE (reference sequence). The CDR3 region is CASSMGQNSGANVLTF. The CDR3 bases are TGTGCCAGCAGCATGGGACAGAACTCTGGGGCCAACGTCCTGACTTTC. Based on the CDR3 plus reference TRBV5-4 and TRBJ2-6, the full variable domain is ETGVTQSPTHLIKTRGQQVTLRCSSQSGHNTVSWYQQALGQGPQFIFQYYREEENGRGNFPPRFSGLQFPNYSSELNVNALELDDSALYLCASSMGQNSGANVLTFGAGSRLTVL.

The chain employs TRBV18 and TRBJ1-4; TRBD1 is a possible D gene (5 bases). Trimming left V 4 bases short and J 5 bases short, with 14 bases between. Germline V lookup: CDR1 KGHSH, CDR2 LQKENI. The CDR3 has 15 residues. DNA of the CDR3: TGTGCCAGCTCACTCGGTCGGGGACCGAATGAAAAACTGTTTTTT. This translates into CASSLGRGPNEKLFF.

The chain couples TRBV5-1 to TRBJ2-3; D call uncertain. The germline gives CDR1 SGHRS, CDR2 YFSETQ. CDR3 size: 14 residues. Between the trimmed V and J ends, which lost 0 bases and 5 bases, there was a span of 10 bases. The CDR3 here is CASSLEGLLDTQYF. In nucleotides, the CDR3 is TGCGCCAGCAGCTTGGAAGGCTTACTAGATACGCAGTATTTT.

This clone was seen a handful of times. The sample contains more than one DNA sequence encoding this CDR3. The chain recombines TRBV5-1 with TRBJ1-1; D not resolved. The CDR3 contains 14 residues. V lost 4 bases to trimming and J lost 0 bases, with 10 bases between them. Per the germline V gene, CDR1 is SGHRS and CDR2 is YFSETQ. The CDR3 loop is CASSPGSLNTEAFF. The CDR3 nucleotides read TGCGCCAGCAGCCCGGGTTCCCTGAACACTGAAGCTTTCTTT.